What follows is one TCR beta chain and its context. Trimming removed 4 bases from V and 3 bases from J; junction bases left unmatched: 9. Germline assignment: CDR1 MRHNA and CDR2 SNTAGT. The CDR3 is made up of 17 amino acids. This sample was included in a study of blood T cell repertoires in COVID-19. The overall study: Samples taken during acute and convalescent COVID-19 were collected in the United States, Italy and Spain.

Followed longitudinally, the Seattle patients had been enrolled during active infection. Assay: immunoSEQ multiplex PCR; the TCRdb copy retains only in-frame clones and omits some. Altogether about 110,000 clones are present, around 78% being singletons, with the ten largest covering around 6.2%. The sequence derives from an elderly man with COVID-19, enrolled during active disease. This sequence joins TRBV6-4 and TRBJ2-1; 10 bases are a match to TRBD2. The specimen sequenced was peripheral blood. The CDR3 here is CASSGASGRSNYNEQFF. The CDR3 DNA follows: TGTGCCAGCAGTGGGGCTAGCGGGAGAAGTAACTACAATGAGCAGTTCTTC.